The 8 T cell receptor beta chains listed next were all sequenced from one sample in a study of T cell changes during pregnancy in multiple sclerosis. The data were produced by immunoSEQ multiplex PCR, yet TCRdb's version contains in-frame clones alone and is incomplete. In the table there are roughly 39,000 clones, about 91% of which are singletons. The specimen was CD8+ T cells from peripheral blood mononuclear cells, collected after pregnancy. All receptors derive from a female donor with multiple sclerosis, enrolled in a pregnancy study.

In DNA, the CDR3 is TGTGCCAGCAGCTTAGTAGGAGGGCGGGATGAGCAGTTCTTC. Its protein product is CASSLVGGRDEQFF. J is TRBJ2-1 and V is TRBV7-6, with D maybe TRBD2 (6 bases). Trimming cost V 1 base and J 8 bases, with 12 bases left between them. The CDR3 has 14 residues. Germline loops: CDR1 SGHVS, CDR2 FNYEAQ.

This rearrangement joins TRBV6-5 to TRBJ2-2; possibly TRBD1 for D (6 bases). The CDR3 is 13 residues long. Germline CDR1 and CDR2: MNHEY and SVGAGI. Trimming took 4 bases from V and 7 from J, leaving 10 bases between them. The CDR3 is CASSSGAGGELFF. CDR3 DNA: TGTGCCAGCAGTTCAGGGGCAGGCGGGGAGCTGTTTTTT.

The V call is TRBV28, the J call TRBJ2-7, with D hard to call. V was trimmed by 2 bases and J by 3 bases, leaving 8 bases between them. CDR3 size: 13 residues. Germline V gene data show CDR1 as MDHEN and CDR2 as SYDVKM. The CDR3 coding sequence is TGTGCCAGCAGTTTACAACTATTCTACGAGCAGTACTTC. This gives the protein CASSLQLFYEQYF.

V gene TRBV5-1 combines with J gene TRBJ2-7; TRBD1 is a possible D gene (8 bases). Germline loops: CDR1 SGHRS, CDR2 YFSETQ. The CDR3 has 15 residues. Trimming shortened V by 7 bases and J by 4 bases, and 21 bases separated the two germline ends. CDR3 nucleotide sequence: TGCGCCAGCGGACAAAGACAGGGGAGGGCTTACGAGCAGTACTTC. Protein product: CASGQRQGRAYEQYF.

This clone has just a few counts. The chain employs TRBV28 and TRBJ2-6, with 8 bases identical to TRBD1. Germline-derived CDR1 and CDR2 are MDHEN and SYDVKM. V dropped 8 bases and J dropped 0; count of bases not matched to a gene: 6. The CDR3 extends over 16 amino acids. The chain's CDR3 is CASLTGDISGANVLTF. CDR3 sequence (DNA): TGTGCCAGCCTGACAGGGGATATCTCTGGGGCCAACGTCCTGACTTTC.

The chain carries TRBV5-1 and TRBJ1-2; D remains ambiguous. This CDR3 is 15 amino acids long. Trimming took 0 bases from V and 3 from J, leaving 12 bases between them. Germline CDR1 and CDR2: SGHRS and YFSETQ. CDR3 in DNA: TGCGCCAGCAGCTTGGGACCAGGCCAGCACTATGGCTACACCTTC. This gives the protein CASSLGPGQHYGYTF. The full variable domain, with the rest looked up from reference TRBV5-1 and TRBJ1-2, is KAGVTQTPRYLIKTRGQQVTLSCSPISGHRSVSWYQQTPGQGLQFLFEYFSETQRNKGNFPGRFSGRQFSNSRSEMNVSTLELGDSALYLCASSLGPGQHYGYTFGSGTRLTVV.

The gene calls are TRBV6-6 and TRBJ1-4, with TRBD1 matching 10 bases. Per the germline V gene, CDR1 is MNHNY and CDR2 is SVGAGI (reference sequence). The V gene end was trimmed by 5 bases and the J gene end by 8 bases; junction bases not matched to a gene: 11. CDR3 size: 16 residues. The DNA for the CDR3 is TGTGCCAGCAGTCGAGAACGGGACAGGGGCGGGGAAAAACTGTTTTTT. It codes for CASSRERDRGGEKLFF.

The J gene is TRBJ2-7, the V gene TRBV7-6; perhaps TRBD2 as D (5 bases). Germline CDR1 SGHVS, CDR2 FNYEAQ. The CDR3 is 14 amino acids. With 1 base removed from V and 9 bases from J, the gap between germline ends came to 16 bases. The DNA of the CDR3 is TGTGCCAGCAGCTTAGGGGAGAGTACGAGCGGGCAGTACTTC. Encoded protein: CASSLGESTSGQYF.